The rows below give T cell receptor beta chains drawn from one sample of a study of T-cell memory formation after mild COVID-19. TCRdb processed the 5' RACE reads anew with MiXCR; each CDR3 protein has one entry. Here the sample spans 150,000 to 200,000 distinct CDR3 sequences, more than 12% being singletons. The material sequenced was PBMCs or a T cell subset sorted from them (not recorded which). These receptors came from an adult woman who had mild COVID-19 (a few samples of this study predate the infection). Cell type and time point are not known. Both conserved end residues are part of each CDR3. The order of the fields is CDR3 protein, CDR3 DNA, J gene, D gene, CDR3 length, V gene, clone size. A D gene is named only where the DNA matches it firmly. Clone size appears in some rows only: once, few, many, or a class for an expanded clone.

cdr3_aa: CASSPSGQGYETQYF; cdr3_nt: TGTGCCAGCAGTCCCTCGGGACAGGGTTACGAGACCCAGTACTTC; j_call: TRBJ2-5; d_call: TRBD1; cdr3_length: 15; v_call: TRBV6-4; clone_size: few
cdr3_aa: CASSLGSTGVGVNSPLHF; cdr3_nt: TGTGCCAGCAGTCTCGGGAGCACAGGGGTCGGGGTTAATTCACCCCTCCACTTT; j_call: TRBJ1-6; d_call: TRBD1; cdr3_length: 18; v_call: TRBV27; clone_size: once
cdr3_aa: CASSLGLAVETVELFF; cdr3_nt: TGTGCCAGCAGCCTAGGACTAGCGGTAGAGACAGTGGAGCTGTTTTTT; j_call: TRBJ2-2; d_call: TRBD2; cdr3_length: 16; v_call: TRBV5-5; clone_size: .
cdr3_aa: CASRVTCGDTEAFF; cdr3_nt: TGTGCCAGCAGAGTGACATGTGGGGACACTGAAGCTTTCTTT; j_call: TRBJ1-1; d_call: .; cdr3_length: 14; v_call: TRBV27; clone_size: .
cdr3_aa: CSARLAGDYNEQFF; cdr3_nt: TGCAGTGCTAGACTAGCGGGAGACTACAATGAGCAGTTCTTC; j_call: TRBJ2-1; d_call: TRBD2; cdr3_length: 14; v_call: TRBV20-1; clone_size: few
cdr3_aa: CATSEPGYNEQFF; cdr3_nt: TGTGCCACCAGTGAGCCCGGCTACAATGAGCAGTTCTTC; j_call: TRBJ2-1; d_call: .; cdr3_length: 13; v_call: TRBV24-1; clone_size: few
cdr3_aa: CSARREYEQFF; cdr3_nt: TGCAGTGCTAGACGGGAGTATGAGCAGTTCTTC; j_call: TRBJ2-1; d_call: .; cdr3_length: 11; v_call: TRBV20-1; clone_size: few
cdr3_aa: CSVGGADGYTF; cdr3_nt: TGCAGCGTTGGGGGTGCGGATGGCTACACCTTC; j_call: TRBJ1-2; d_call: .; cdr3_length: 11; v_call: TRBV29-1; clone_size: many
cdr3_aa: CAKIVAPSNSPLHF; cdr3_nt: TGCGCCAAAATCGTGGCTCCATCTAATTCACCCCTCCACTTT; j_call: TRBJ1-6; d_call: .; cdr3_length: 14; v_call: TRBV23-1; clone_size: few
cdr3_aa: CASSSWTFNEQFF; cdr3_nt: TGTGCCAGCAGTTCTTGGACTTTTAATGAGCAGTTCTTC; j_call: TRBJ2-1; d_call: .; cdr3_length: 13; v_call: TRBV12-3/TRBV12-4; clone_size: .
cdr3_aa: CASSLPRGATDTQYF; cdr3_nt: TGCGCCAGCAGCTTGCCGCGGGGGGCCACAGATACGCAGTATTTT; j_call: TRBJ2-3; d_call: TRBD2; cdr3_length: 15; v_call: TRBV5-1; clone_size: few
cdr3_aa: CATSDSQGDYGYTF; cdr3_nt: TGTGCCACCAGTGATAGTCAGGGGGACTATGGCTACACCTTC; j_call: TRBJ1-2; d_call: TRBD1; cdr3_length: 14; v_call: TRBV24-1; clone_size: few
cdr3_aa: CASSLARGTMNTEAFF; cdr3_nt: TGTGCCAGCAGCTTAGCGCGTGGGACTATGAACACTGAAGCTTTCTTT; j_call: TRBJ1-1; d_call: .; cdr3_length: 16; v_call: TRBV7-6; clone_size: few
cdr3_aa: CASSSPQGRYSNQPQHF; cdr3_nt: TGTGCCAGCAGTTCCCCACAGGGGAGATATAGCAATCAGCCCCAGCATTTT; j_call: TRBJ1-5; d_call: TRBD1; cdr3_length: 17; v_call: TRBV28; clone_size: few
cdr3_aa: CASSRRGGRETQYF; cdr3_nt: TGTGCCAGCAGTCGTCGGGGGGGCCGGGAGACCCAGTACTTC; j_call: TRBJ2-5; d_call: TRBD2; cdr3_length: 14; v_call: TRBV27; clone_size: .